These 17 T cell receptor beta chains were all obtained from the same sample, sequenced in a study of graft-versus-host responses after intestinal transplantation. TCRdb keeps only in-frame clones here, not all; method: immunoSEQ multiplex PCR. The sample has roughly 6,900 clones; about 24% are singletons. The culture paired about 200,000 irradiated violet-dye-labeled stimulators with about 200,000 CFSE-labeled responders. Sample: alloreactive CD8+ T cells from a mixed lymphocyte reaction culture, taken before transplantation. Stated subset: CFSE-low proliferating T cells sorted from roughly 6-day pre-transplant mixed lymphocyte reaction (GvH or HvG direction). The source of these receptors is a human patient who was an organ donor for intestinal transplantation.

At least ten counts were recorded for this clone. CDR3 amino acids: CASSQADTQYF. The CDR3 DNA reads as TGCGCCAGCAGCCAAGCAGATACGCAGTATTTT. This chain links TRBV4-3 with TRBJ2-3; no definite D call. CDR3 length: 11 amino acids. Germline CDR1 is LGHNA and CDR2 is YSLEER. The V gene lost 1 base and the J gene lost 4 bases, with 0 bases spanning the gap.

The table lists this clone with a few counts. This likely came from a read error, as a far larger clone is one base away. The rearrangement links TRBV28 to TRBJ2-7; TRBD1 matches 8 bases. The CDR3 has 16 residues. Germline V gene sequence: CDR1 MDHEN, CDR2 SYDVKM. With V trimmed by 6 bases and J by 1 base, 11 bases remained unmatched. CDR3 sequence reads: CASRPQGAGRSYEQYF. The CDR3 DNA is TGTGCCAGCAGGCCGCAGGGGGCGGGGAGGTCCTACGAGCAGTACTTC.

The chain couples TRBV7-9 to TRBJ2-1; 11 bases line up with TRBD2. The trim removed 3 bases at V and 2 bases at J, leaving 0 bases unmatched. The CDR3 sequence is 15 residues long. From germline, CDR1 is SEHNR and CDR2 FQNEAQ (reference sequence). The CDR3 region has the DNA TGTGCCAGCAGCTTGACTAGCGGGACCTACAATGAGCAGTTCTTC. It translates to CASSLTSGTYNEQFF.

This clone appeared a few times. This sequence joins TRBV28 and TRBJ2-5; D possibly corresponds to TRBD1 (5 bases). Per germline, CDR1 MDHEN and CDR2 SYDVKM. This CDR3 spans 15 amino acids. The V end lost 1 base, the J end lost 1 base, and 10 bases lay between the germline ends. CDR3 coding DNA: TGTGCCAGCAGTTTATTGTGGGGCAGCCAAGAGACCCAGTACTTC. It is translated as CASSLLWGSQETQYF.

The chain recombines TRBV6-5 with TRBJ2-7, with D perhaps TRBD2 (6 bases). Trimming stripped 5 bases from V and 0 bases from J, with 8 bases between. CDR3 length equals 13 residues. Germline values: CDR1 MNHEY, CDR2 SVGAGI. The CDR3 loop reads CASSIGSSYEQYF. CDR3 in DNA: TGTGCCAGCAGTATCGGGAGCTCCTACGAGCAGTACTTC.

This clone was detected a few times. This chain links TRBV5-4 with TRBJ2-7, with 9 bases matching TRBD1. The CDR3 has 14 amino acids. Germline V gene data show CDR1 as SGHNT and CDR2 as YYREEE (reference sequence). V trimming: 3 bases; J trimming: 3 bases; junction bases outside the gene matches: 4. The CDR3 DNA sequence: TGTGCCAGCAGCTCCGGGACAGGGATCTACGAGCAGTACTTC. Encoded protein: CASSSGTGIYEQYF.

The chain employs TRBV7-9 and TRBJ2-7; 9 bases align to TRBD1. This CDR3 contains 19 residues. Germline V CDR1 and CDR2: SEHNR, FQNEAQ (reference sequence). The V gene end was trimmed by 4 bases and the J gene end by 2 bases; junction bases not matched to a gene: 18. As DNA, the CDR3 is TGTGCCAGCAGCTCATCCGGGACAGGGACTTTTTGGCATCCCTACGAGCAGTACTTC. This gives the protein CASSSSGTGTFWHPYEQYF.

Notes on this clone: The junction shows a germline mismatch at one end, possibly a read error. The V call is TRBV5-3, the J call TRBJ2-7, with D hard to call. TRBV5-3 is recorded as an ORF, its role being uncertain. This CDR3 has 13 residues. The CDR3 sequence is CASSLGSGYEQYF. DNA of the CDR3: TGTGCCAGCAGCTTGGGATCCGGGTACGAGCAGTACTTC.

The chain carries TRBV7-3 and TRBJ2-3; D may match TRBD1 or TRBD2 (5 bases each). Germline assignment: CDR1 SGHTA and CDR2 FQGTGA. V was cut by 5 bases and J by 0 bases, with 21 bases left in between. The CDR3 is 18 residues long. The CDR3 reads CASSPGTVPLGSTDTQYF. The CDR3 DNA sequence: TGTGCCAGCAGCCCCGGGACCGTTCCTCTGGGTAGCACAGATACGCAGTATTTT. Supplemented by reference TRBV7-3 and TRBJ2-3, the full variable domain reads GAGVSQTPSNKVTEKGKYVELRCDPISGHTALYWYRQSLGQGPEFLIYFQGTGAADDSGLPNDRFFAVRPEGSVSTLKIQRTERGDSAVYLCASSPGTVPLGSTDTQYFGPGTRLTVL.

By frequency in the sample, this clone is medium-sized. The CDR3 spells CASSLTGAGGDTQYF. CDR3 coding DNA: TGTGCCAGCAGTTTGACTGGCGCGGGAGGGGATACGCAGTATTTT. This chain links TRBV28 with TRBJ2-3; TRBD2 matches 9 bases. Per germline, CDR1 MDHEN and CDR2 SYDVKM. CDR3 size: 15 residues. The junction had 7 bases not matched to a gene; V was cut back by 3 bases and J by 6 bases.

The chain is built from TRBV5-5 and TRBJ2-2; TRBD2 agrees at 12 bases. Per the germline V gene, CDR1 is SGHKS and CDR2 is YYEKEE (reference sequence). V gave up 4 bases and J gave up 10 bases; unmatched junction bases: 14. The CDR3 consists of 17 residues. CDR3 DNA sequence: TGTGCCAGCAGCCGCCAGGGTCGACTAGCGGGAGTTCAGGAGCTGTTTTTT. Encoded protein: CASSRQGRLAGVQELFF.

The chain couples TRBV4-3 to TRBJ2-1; no reliable D call. V lost 1 base to trimming and J lost 0 bases, with 7 bases between them. The CDR3 length is 15 residues. Germline lookup yields CDR1 LGHNA and CDR2 YSLEER. The CDR3 DNA reads TGCGCCAGCAGCCAAGTTCTGGCCTCCTACAATGAGCAGTTCTTC. Protein product: CASSQVLASYNEQFF.

This clone rates as medium-sized (0.01 to 0.1%). This chain links TRBV5-6 with TRBJ2-3; 7 bases match TRBD1. With 2 bases clipped from V and 11 bases from J, the junction kept 5 bases outside the gene matches. The CDR3 has 12 amino acids. The germline V gene encodes CDR1 SGHDT and CDR2 YYEEEE. The CDR3 reads CASSFSGTEQYF. The CDR3, as DNA: TGTGCCAGCAGCTTTTCCGGGACAGAGCAGTATTTT.

This clone was found a few times. The V and J genes are TRBV7-2 and TRBJ2-7; D gene unclear. CDR1 is SGHTA, CDR2 FQGNSA, per germline. The CDR3 extends over 15 amino acids. Trimming took off 2 bases at V and 2 bases at J, with 13 bases between the two ends. The CDR3 reads CASSLIPMLPYEQYF. The CDR3 region has the DNA TGTGCCAGCAGCTTAATCCCAATGTTACCCTACGAGCAGTACTTC.

In this sample, this clone turned up a few times. J is TRBJ2-2 and V is TRBV7-2; D unresolved. Germline lookup yields CDR1 SGHTA and CDR2 FQGNSA. The CDR3 is made up of 12 amino acids. Deletions cut 5 bases from V and 0 bases from J, with 1 base between. The DNA for the CDR3 is TGTGCCAGCAGCCCGAACACCGGGGAGCTGTTTTTT. As protein: CASSPNTGELFF.

V usage is TRBV7-4 and J usage is TRBJ2-3; weak D call: TRBD2 (5 bases). Germline V gene data show CDR1 as SGHVT and CDR2 as SQSDAQ. There are 17 residues in the CDR3. Trimming removed 1 base from V and 2 bases from J, with 16 bases in between. CDR3 residues: CASSLVASRGNTDTQYF. CDR3 DNA sequence: TGTGCCAGCAGCTTAGTAGCTAGCCGAGGGAACACAGATACGCAGTATTTT.

This clone has a count of ten or more. The rearrangement uses TRBV6-6 and TRBJ2-7; D unresolved. Trimming removed 8 bases at V and 4 bases at J, with 3 bases between. Per germline, CDR1 MNHNY and CDR2 SVGAGI (reference sequence). This CDR3 has 9 amino acids. The CDR3 DNA follows: TGTGCCAGCGGGTACGAGCAGTACTTC. It yields the protein CASGYEQYF.